The sequence of this T cell receptor (beta chain) was determined in a study of beta chain features in type 1 diabetes. Study-wide findings and caveats: There were fewer insertions and more deletions at the VDJ junctions of type 1 diabetes patients.

Averaging roughly 100 mL, one heparinised blood draw was given by each donor. It was via CD45RO/CCR7/CD25/CD127/CD95/CD27 that CD4+ naive, central memory, regulatory and stem cell-like memory cells were sorted. Sequenced material consisted of expressed TCRB transcripts (all of the isolated RNA was reverse transcribed). Naive, central memory and regulatory T cell samples came to a mean of approximately 4 million reads. Generated by immunoSEQ multiplex PCR, the TCRdb table keeps only in-frame clones and is missing some. Of over 300,000 clones in the sample, 8% were seen once. As for this clone: Its antigen is still unknown.

The germline V gene has CDR1 SQVTM and CDR2 ANQGSEA. Trimming stripped 4 bases from V and 0 bases from J, with 6 bases between. The CDR3 is made up of 12 amino acids. The sequencing sample was made of central memory CD4+ T cells from blood. This receptor was taken from a woman aged 18 to 35 in good health. This chain connects TRBV29-1 to TRBJ1-2; D not certain. The DNA of the CDR3 is TGCAGCGTTGCCCAGACTAACTATGGCTACACCTTC. This codes for CSVAQTNYGYTF.